The clone carrying this TCR beta chain was observed at least ten times. The data stem from a study of blood T cell repertoires in COVID-19. Across the study: Sites across the United States, Italy and Spain contributed samples from acute and convalescent COVID-19. PBMCs, B-cell-depleted T cells, or T cells provided the cDNA or gDNA that made up the material.

The ends were cut back, 6 bases at V and 0 bases at J, with 23 bases in the middle. Germline values: CDR1 SGHTA, CDR2 FQGTGA. The CDR3 sequence is 18 residues long. In the study's own analysis: Estimates of nucleated cell counts were drawn from the amplification of reference gene primers. Measured with immunoSEQ multiplex PCR; TCRdb has only the in-frame clones, and not every one. V and J calls and clone size are given by that table; D and trimming were obtained from the DNA. Here the sample spans around 200,000 clones, 83% being singletons. The chain recombines TRBV7-3 with TRBJ1-1; TRBD1 might be the D (6 bases). The receptor was isolated from a man over 45 with active or convalescent COVID-19. Sequencing input: peripheral blood. The CDR3 region is CASSSTPLHRDVNTEAFF. The CDR3 DNA sequence: TGTGCCAGCAGTTCAACCCCCCTACACAGGGATGTGAACACTGAAGCTTTCTTT.